This T cell receptor (beta chain) is from a study of tissue T cells after allogeneic stem cell transplantation. General observations from the study: Anatomically similar tissues had similar TCR repertoires within each patient. Only a limited share of tissue TCRs appeared in blood or spleen. This small cohort was clinically heterogeneous, and sampling depth was a limitation.

The table lists this clone with a count of one. Its antigen is unknown. Genes and germline are mouse. Read coverage stops 1 residue before the CDR3 terminus; the germline J gene supplies the remainder. Regarding time point: mouse harvest day 7 after allogeneic transplant. Mouse grafts combined 10^7 T-cell-depleted bone marrow cells with 10^6 splenic CD5+ T cells. Sequencing of TCRbeta CDR3 at survey depth gave sequences and template counts. Profiling relied on immunoSEQ multiplex PCR, and the TCRdb table lists in-frame clones only, not all of them. The sample has thousands of clones; about 46% are singletons. The CDR3 sequence is 13 residues long. Trimming pared 2 bases from V and 5 bases from J, leaving 8 bases between. From germline, CDR1 is KGHPV and CDR2 FQNQEV (reference sequence).

This TCR derives from a female BALB/c mouse given C57BL/6 T cells with graft-versus-host disease after an allogeneic hematopoietic cell transplant. V usage is TRBV26 and J usage is TRBJ2-4; D is perhaps TRBD1 (6 bases). The specimen was gut tissue. The CDR3 here is CASSLDRPNTLYF. The DNA read from the CDR3 is TGTGCCAGCAGTCTGGACAGGCCAAACACCTTGTAC.